Below, one T cell receptor (beta chain) is given with its context. Its antigen is not identified. How the authors handled the data: Clonotypes per individual ranged from about 95,000 to nearly 500,000. TCRdb used MiXCR to reprocess the 5' RACE reads, holding one entry per CDR3 protein. The V and J calls come from TCRdb's annotation, not from the publication. Among 300,000 to 450,000 distinct CDR3 sequences, roughly 28% were seen once, and the ten largest hold around 5.6%. These data belong to a study of identical twins' blood T cells. Background on the study: Around 50 million reads covered about six alpha-chain and about six beta-chain libraries.

Trimming cost V 1 base and J 1 base, with 7 bases left between them. CDR1 is LGHDT, CDR2 YNNKEL, per germline (reference sequence). This CDR3 contains 14 residues. Study results and caveats: Shared CDR3 clonotype counts tracked mainly the product of cloneset sizes. Top TCRbeta clonotypes were shared more with twin than unrelated donors.

The chain has TRBV3-1 and TRBJ1-1; D is unresolved. This clonotype was obtained from a woman aged 18-55 years in good health. Sequencing was carried out using PBMCs. The CDR3 DNA follows: TGTGCCAGCAGCCAAGGTGACACGAACACTGAAGCTTTCTTT. Protein sequence: CASSQGDTNTEAFF.